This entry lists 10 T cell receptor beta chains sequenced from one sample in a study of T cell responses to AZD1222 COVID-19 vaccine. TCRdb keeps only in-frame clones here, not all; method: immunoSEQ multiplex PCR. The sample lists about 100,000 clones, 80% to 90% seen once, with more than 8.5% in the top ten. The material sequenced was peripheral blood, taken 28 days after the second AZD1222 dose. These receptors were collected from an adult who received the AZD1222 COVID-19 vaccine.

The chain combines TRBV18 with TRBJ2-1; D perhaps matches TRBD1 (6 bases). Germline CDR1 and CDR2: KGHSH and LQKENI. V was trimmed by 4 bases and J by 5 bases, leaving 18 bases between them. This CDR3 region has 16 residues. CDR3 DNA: TGTGCCAGCTCACGTGCCGCAGGGGCTCCCCACAATGAGCAGTTCTTC. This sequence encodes CASSRAAGAPHNEQFF.

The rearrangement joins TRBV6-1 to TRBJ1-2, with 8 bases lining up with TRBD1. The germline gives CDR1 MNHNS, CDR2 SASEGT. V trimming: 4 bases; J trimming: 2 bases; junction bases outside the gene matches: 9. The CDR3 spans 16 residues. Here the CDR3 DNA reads TGTGCCAGCAGTGCAGGGACAGGCGAAAGAAACTATGGCTACACCTTC. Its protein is CASSAGTGERNYGYTF.

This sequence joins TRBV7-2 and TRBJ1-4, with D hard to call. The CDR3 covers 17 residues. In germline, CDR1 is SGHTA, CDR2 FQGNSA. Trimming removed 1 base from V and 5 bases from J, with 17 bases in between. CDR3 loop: CASSLGGEGSRNEKLFF. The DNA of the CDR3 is TGTGCCAGCAGCTTAGGTGGCGAGGGTAGCAGGAATGAAAAACTGTTTTTT.

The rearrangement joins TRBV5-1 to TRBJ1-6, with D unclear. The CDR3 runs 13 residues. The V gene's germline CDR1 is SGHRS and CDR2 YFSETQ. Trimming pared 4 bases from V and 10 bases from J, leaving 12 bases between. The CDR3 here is CASSQKKDSPLHF. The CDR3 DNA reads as TGCGCCAGCAGCCAAAAAAAAGACTCACCCCTCCACTTT.

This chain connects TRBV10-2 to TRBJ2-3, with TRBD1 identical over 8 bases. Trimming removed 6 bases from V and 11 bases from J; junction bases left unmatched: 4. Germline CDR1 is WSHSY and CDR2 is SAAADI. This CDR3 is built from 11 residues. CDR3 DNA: TGCGCCAGCAGATCAGGGGGCGGGCAGTATTTT. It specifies CASRSGGGQYF.

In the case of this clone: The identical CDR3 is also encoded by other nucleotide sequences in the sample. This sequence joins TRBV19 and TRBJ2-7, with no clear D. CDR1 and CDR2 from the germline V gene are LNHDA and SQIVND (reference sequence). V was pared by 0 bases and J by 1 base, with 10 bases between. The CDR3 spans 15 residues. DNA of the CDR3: TGTGCCAGTAGTATAGAAGGCAGGCCGTCCTACGAGCAGTACTTC. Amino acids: CASSIEGRPSYEQYF. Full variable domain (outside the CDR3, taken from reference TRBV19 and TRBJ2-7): DGGITQSPKYLFRKEGQNVTLSCEQNLNHDAMYWYRQDPGQGLRLIYYSQIVNDFQKGDIAEGYSVSREKKESFPLTVTSAQKNPTAFYLCASSIEGRPSYEQYFGPGTRLTVT.

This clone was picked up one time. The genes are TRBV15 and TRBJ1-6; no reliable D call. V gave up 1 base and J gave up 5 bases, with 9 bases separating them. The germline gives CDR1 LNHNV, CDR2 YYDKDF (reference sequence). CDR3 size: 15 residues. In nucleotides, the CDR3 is TGTGCCACCAGCAGAGCAGGACCGGATAATTCACCCCTCCACTTT. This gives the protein CATSRAGPDNSPLHF.

CDR3 region: CASSPRRGWRNEQYF. The CDR3 nucleotides are TGTGCCAGCAGTCCTCGGAGGGGCTGGCGGAACGAGCAGTACTTC. The J gene is TRBJ2-7, the V gene TRBV28; the D gene is possibly TRBD2 (6 bases). Trimming shortened V by 5 bases and J by 5 bases, and 19 bases separated the two germline ends. This CDR3 has 15 amino acids. CDR1 and CDR2 from the germline V gene are MDHEN and SYDVKM.

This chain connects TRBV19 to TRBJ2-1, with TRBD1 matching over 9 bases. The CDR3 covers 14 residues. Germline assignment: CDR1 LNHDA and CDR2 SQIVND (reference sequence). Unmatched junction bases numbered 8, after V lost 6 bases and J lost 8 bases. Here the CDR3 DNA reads TGTGCCAGTAGCTGGACAGGGGTCGGGTATGAGCAGTTCTTC. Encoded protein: CASSWTGVGYEQFF.

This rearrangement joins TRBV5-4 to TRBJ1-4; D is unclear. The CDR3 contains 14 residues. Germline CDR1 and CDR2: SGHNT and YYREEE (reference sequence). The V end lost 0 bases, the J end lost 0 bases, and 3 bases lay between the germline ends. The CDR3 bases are TGTGCCAGCAGCTTGGGGACAACTAATGAAAAACTGTTTTTT. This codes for CASSLGTTNEKLFF.